The TCR beta chain under discussion was sequenced for a study of Ad26.COV2.S vaccination and SARS-CoV-2 variants. Treatment reported: about 20 received Ad26.COV2.S at low or high dose, single or two shots; about 5 received placebo; per-sample allocation not given. Sampling happened 63 days after the first vaccine or placebo injection. Repertoires were generated with immunoSEQ multiplex PCR, while TCRdb's copy carries only in-frame clones and drops some. The repertoire holds 300,000 to 350,000 clones, with 80% to 90% as singletons. V was pared by 4 bases and J by 5 bases, with 11 bases between. This CDR3 comprises 13 residues. CDR1 is SEHNR, CDR2 FQNEAQ, per germline (reference sequence).

Sequencing used peripheral blood, obtained in a trial of Ad26.COV2.S vaccine versus placebo. The source of this sequence is a person aged 18 to 65 who received the Ad26.COV2.S COVID-19 vaccine or a placebo. The chain is built from TRBV7-9 and TRBJ1-1, with D possibly matching TRBD1 (5 bases). CDR3 bases: TGTGCCAGCAGCTCCGGGACGTTGACTGAAGCTTTCTTT. Translated, it gives CASSSGTLTEAFF.